This T cell receptor beta chain derives from a study of post-analysis software for immune sequencing data. There are 14 residues in the CDR3. Trimming cost V 3 bases and J 5 bases; bases outside gene matches: 6. Per germline, CDR1 MNHEY and CDR2 SMNVEV (reference sequence). The study's findings and limits: Elevated frequency relative to controls characterized four or five TRBV segments in patients, TRBV5-6, TRBV5-1 and TRBV20-1 among them.

This clonotype was picked up many times. Its antigen is not known. Unique-molecular-identifier-tagged TCR beta cDNA libraries were used. TCRdb independently ran MiXCR on the PCR reads; one entry per CDR3 protein. The sample includes roughly 200,000 distinct CDR3 sequences, around 30% of them seen just once. Source material: blood. The sequence was obtained from a girl aged 2 to 17 with multiple sclerosis. The chain combines TRBV27 with TRBJ2-5, with TRBD2 matching 7 bases. DNA of the CDR3: TGTGCCAGCAGTTTTGTCGCGGGGGAGGAGACCCAGTACTTC. The encoded protein is CASSFVAGEETQYF.